These 24 T cell receptor beta chains were sequenced from one sample in a study of blood T cells in healthy people across ages. With a J-beta primer mix and a sample-barcoded 5' primer, a second PCR ran about 7 to 12 cycles. TCRdb itself ran the 5' RACE reads through MiXCR, one entry per CDR3 protein. The sample has fewer than 1,000,000 distinct CDR3 sequences, roughly 44% seen once. Sequencing input: blood. The receptor set was obtained from a man aged 60-69 years in good health.

The V call is TRBV10-3, the J call TRBJ2-3; 11 bases match TRBD2. The CDR3 is 16 residues long. Germline assignment: CDR1 ENHRY and CDR2 SYGVKD. The trim removed 4 bases at V and 0 bases at J, leaving 3 bases unmatched. In nucleotides, the CDR3 is TGTGCCATCAGTGTGGCTAGCGGGGGGAGCACAGATACGCAGTATTTT. It codes for CAISVASGGSTDTQYF.

The chain carries TRBV5-1 and TRBJ1-2; the D is unclear. CDR1 and CDR2 (germline): SGHRS, YFSETQ. V lost 1 base to trimming and J lost 3 bases, with 7 bases between them. The CDR3 loop spans 13 amino acids. CDR3 nucleotides: TGCGCCAGCAGCTTGCGAGGTGACTATGGCTACACCTTC. This translates into CASSLRGDYGYTF.

This clonotype occurred many times. The chain employs TRBV29-1 and TRBJ1-2, with D unclear. The CDR3 covers 12 residues. Germline values: CDR1 SQVTM, CDR2 ANQGSEA. Trimming removed 6 bases at V and 1 base at J, with 9 bases between. The CDR3 sequence is CSVADRNYGYTF. The CDR3 DNA reads TGCAGCGTAGCAGACCGTAACTATGGCTACACCTTC.

The chain combines TRBV4-3 with TRBJ1-4; 7 bases map to TRBD1. The CDR3 spans 14 residues. Germline V CDR1 and CDR2: LGHNA, YSLEER. The ends lost 6 bases at V and 4 bases at J; junction bases unmatched: 5. The CDR3 DNA reads as TGCGCCAGCAGGCGACAGGGAGGTAATGAAAAACTGTTTTTT. Translating gives CASRRQGGNEKLFF.

This chain uses TRBV11-2 with TRBJ2-3; 7 positions agree with TRBD2. The germline V gene has CDR1 SGHAT and CDR2 FQNNGV. V lost 5 bases to trimming and J lost 1 base; unmatched junction nucleotides: 3. The CDR3 sequence is 14 residues long. DNA of the CDR3: TGTGCCAGCAGCGTCCGGGGGGGCACAGATACGCAGTATTTT. Its translation: CASSVRGGTDTQYF.

Here the CDR3 DNA reads TGCAGTGCTAGCGCCTGGGCTATGAACACTGAAGCTTTCTTT. As protein: CSASAWAMNTEAFF. The chain is built from TRBV20-1 and TRBJ1-1; no firm D call. Germline V gene sequence: CDR1 DFQATT, CDR2 SNEGSKA (reference sequence). The CDR3 consists of 14 residues. With 3 bases removed from V and 0 bases from J, the gap between germline ends came to 11 bases.

The rearrangement links TRBV5-1 to TRBJ2-5; D remains unclear. TRBJ2-7 explains the end of the DNA better; the J call may be wrong. The CDR3 consists of 16 residues. Germline CDR1 is SGHRS and CDR2 is YFSETQ. The CDR3 nucleotides are TGCGCCAGCAGCTTGGCGCCAGACGGTCCGGAATACGAGCAGTACTTC. It translates to CASSLAPDGPEYEQYF.

The gene calls are TRBV5-4 and TRBJ2-7, with D tentatively TRBD2 (7 bases). With 4 bases removed from V and 0 bases from J, the gap between germline ends came to 17 bases. The germline gives CDR1 SGHNT, CDR2 YYREEE (reference sequence). The CDR3 consists of 16 residues. CDR3 in amino acids: CASSRASGQISYEQYF. The CDR3 bases are TGTGCCAGCAGCCGAGCTAGCGGACAGATCTCCTACGAGCAGTACTTC. The full variable domain, its missing parts supplied by reference TRBV5-4 and TRBJ2-7, is ETGVTQSPTHLIKTRGQQVTLRCSSQSGHNTVSWYQQALGQGPQFIFQYYREEENGRGNFPPRFSGLQFPNYSSELNVNALELDDSALYLCASSRASGQISYEQYFGPGTRLTVT.

There are a few counts of this clonotype. A read error is possible here, since a much larger clone lies one base away. V and J are TRBV7-2 and TRBJ2-1; TRBD2 aligns across 11 bases. Per germline, CDR1 SGHTA and CDR2 FQGNSA. Unmatched junction bases numbered 7, after V lost 7 bases and J lost 2 bases. This CDR3 comprises 16 residues. CDR3 sequence: CASTVAGGRAYNEQFF. In DNA, the CDR3 is TGTGCCAGCACCGTAGCGGGGGGGAGGGCCTACAATGAGCAGTTCTTC.

This clonotype has just a few counts. The chain carries TRBV29-1 and TRBJ2-3; D possibly matches TRBD1 or TRBD2 (7 bases each). Germline V gives CDR1 SQVTM, CDR2 ANQGSEA. V was clipped by 5 bases and J by 5 bases, with 17 bases between them. The CDR3 sequence is 14 residues long. This chain's CDR3 is CSVLLQGEGDTQYF. Written as DNA, the CDR3 is TGCAGCGTTTTGCTCCAGGGGGAGGGAGATACGCAGTATTTT.

CDR3 nucleotides: TGCGCCAGCAGCTCGCCACCGACAGGGGCCTACAATGAGCAGTTCTTC. It translates to CASSSPPTGAYNEQFF. The chain links TRBV5-1 to TRBJ2-1, with 8 bases aligning to TRBD1. With 3 bases clipped from V and 2 bases from J, the junction kept 7 bases outside the gene matches. Germline values: CDR1 SGHRS, CDR2 YFSETQ. The length of the CDR3 is 16 residues.

This clonotype occurred a few times. V usage is TRBV25-1 and J usage is TRBJ2-4; D possibly corresponds to TRBD2 (6 bases). The assigned J gene may be wrong: the sequence end matches TRBJ2-7 better. CDR1 is MGHDK and CDR2 is SYGVNS in the germline V gene. The length of the CDR3 is 15 residues. The CDR3 spells CASSERRRGEGEQYF. For the CDR3, the DNA is TGTGCCAGCAGTGAAAGGAGGAGGGGTGAAGGCGAGCAGTACTTC.

J is TRBJ1-1 and V is TRBV29-1, with D possibly matching TRBD1 (5 bases). Germline CDR1 SQVTM, CDR2 ANQGSEA. V gave up 3 bases and J gave up 1 base, with 15 bases separating them. CDR3 length: 15 residues. DNA of the CDR3: TGCAGCGTTGAGAAATCGTCCAGGGCGAACACTGAAGCTTTCTTT. Translating it yields CSVEKSSRANTEAFF. The full variable domain, with the rest looked up from reference TRBV29-1 and TRBJ1-1, is SAVISQKPSRDICQRGTSLTIQCQVDSQVTMMFWYRQQPGQSLTLIATANQGSEATYESGFVIDKFPISRPNLTFSTLTVSNMSPEDSSIYLCSVEKSSRANTEAFFGQGTRLTVV.

This clonotype has just a few counts. The chain couples TRBV12-3 or TRBV12-4 to TRBJ2-5; no reliable D call. V dropped 8 bases and J dropped 11 bases, with 12 bases sitting between them. CDR3 length: 10 amino acids. In nucleotides, the CDR3 is TGTGCCAGCGGGCGAAATGAGCAGTACTTC. This sequence encodes CASGRNEQYF.

The V gene is TRBV7-9, the J gene TRBJ1-6; D not resolved. Trimming left V 8 bases short and J 11 bases short, with 13 bases between. The CDR3 length is 12 residues. Germline CDR1 and CDR2: SEHNR and FQNEAQ (reference sequence). CDR3 sequence: CASGGDLTPLHF. CDR3 coding DNA: TGTGCCAGCGGCGGGGATCTGACACCCCTCCACTTT.

The V and J genes are TRBV5-5 and TRBJ2-5; 7 bases fit TRBD1. The length of the CDR3 is 16 residues. Per the germline V gene, CDR1 is SGHKS and CDR2 is YYEKEE (reference sequence). J lost 1 base, V lost 5 bases, and 11 bases had no gene match. CDR3 amino acids: CASSLEGAGIQETQYF. The CDR3 DNA reads TGTGCCAGCAGTTTAGAGGGGGCAGGTATCCAAGAGACCCAGTACTTC. The entire variable domain, with the rest obtained from reference TRBV5-5 and TRBJ2-5, is as follows: DAGVTQSPTHLIKTRGQQVTLRCSPISGHKSVSWYQQVLGQGPQFIFQYYEKEERGRGNFPDRFSARQFPNYSSELNVNALLLGDSALYLCASSLEGAGIQETQYFGPGTRLLVL.

This clonotype appeared once. The gene calls are TRBV6-2 or TRBV6-3 and TRBJ1-1; D not resolved. The ends were cut back, 5 bases at V and 4 bases at J, with 11 bases in the middle. Germline assignment: CDR1 MNHEY and CDR2 SVGEGT. The CDR3 contains 13 residues. CDR3 coding DNA: TGTGCCAGCAGTGACCTACGTTCCACTGAAGCTTTCTTT. Translating gives CASSDLRSTEAFF.

By share of the sample, this clonotype is medium-sized. J is TRBJ2-7 and V is TRBV5-1; 9 bases fit TRBD1. This CDR3 contains 16 residues. V shed 4 bases and J 7 bases; nucleotides not matched to a gene: 15. CDR1 is SGHRS, CDR2 YFSETQ, per germline. DNA for the CDR3: TGCGCCAGCAGCAAAGTCTCGGGACAGGGCCCTCGGGAGCAGTACTTC. It yields the protein CASSKVSGQGPREQYF.

J is TRBJ2-1 and V is TRBV4-3; a possible D gene is TRBD2 (6 bases). The V end was cut by 0 bases, the J end by 2 bases, with 17 bases between. The CDR3 spans 18 residues. Germline loops: CDR1 LGHNA, CDR2 YSLEER. The CDR3: CASSQEGLQDEAYNEQFF. For the CDR3, the DNA is TGCGCCAGCAGCCAAGAGGGACTTCAGGATGAGGCCTACAATGAGCAGTTCTTC.

V and J are TRBV18 and TRBJ2-7; D is undetermined. V was cut by 0 bases and J by 2 bases, with 8 bases left in between. This CDR3 is built from 14 residues. The germline V gene has CDR1 KGHSH and CDR2 LQKENI. The CDR3 coding sequence is TGTGCCAGCTCACCACCGTCTCAAACCTACGAGCAGTACTTC. Translation: CASSPPSQTYEQYF.

The CDR3 DNA is TGTGCCAGCAGCCCCACTAGCGGGGGAAGTGGAGAGACCCAGTACTTC. It specifies CASSPTSGGSGETQYF. The rearrangement links TRBV11-2 to TRBJ2-7; 11 bases align to TRBD2. The J call may be incorrect, as the DNA end agrees better with TRBJ2-5. CDR1 SGHAT and CDR2 FQNNGV come from the germline V gene. The CDR3 is 16 residues long.

This clonotype is a singleton in its sample. Likely a read error: the CDR3 ends without its conserved phenylalanine or tryptophan. This chain connects TRBV7-8 to TRBJ2-4; D gene ambiguous. This CDR3 is built from 15 residues. The V gene's germline CDR1 is SGHVS and CDR2 FQNEAQ. Trimming shortened V by 5 bases and J by 0 bases, and 11 bases separated the two germline ends. The CDR3 protein is CASSPVIGAKNIQYL. CDR3 sequence (DNA): TGTGCCAGCAGCCCCGTAATAGGAGCCAAAAACATTCAGTACTTA.

This chain connects TRBV6-1 to TRBJ2-1, with D perhaps matching TRBD1 or TRBD2 (6 bases each). V lost 5 bases and J lost 10, with 15 bases in between. CDR3 size: 13 residues. Germline V gives CDR1 MNHNS, CDR2 SASEGT. The CDR3 loop is CASSPSGQGEQFF. For the CDR3, the DNA is TGTGCCAGCAGTCCAAGCGGGCAGGGGGAGCAGTTCTTC.

In nucleotides, the CDR3 is TGTGCCAGCAGCCTACAGACAGAGAACCTTAACTATGGCTACACCTTC. It is translated as CASSLQTENLNYGYTF. The rearrangement uses TRBV3-1 and TRBJ1-2; D is possibly TRBD1 (5 bases). V lost 4 bases to trimming and J lost 1 base, with 16 bases between them. There are 16 residues in the CDR3. Per germline, CDR1 LGHDT and CDR2 YNNKEL (reference sequence). Complete variable domain (other parts from reference TRBV3-1 and TRBJ1-2): DTAVSQTPKYLVTQMGNDKSIKCEQNLGHDTMYWYKQDSKKFLKIMFSYNNKELIINETVPNRFSPKSPDKAHLNLHINSLELGDSAVYFCASSLQTENLNYGYTFGSGTRLTVV.